The 17 T cell receptor beta chains below come from one sample, sequenced in a study of lymphopenia after photon versus proton radiotherapy. Data came from immunoSEQ multiplex PCR; TCRdb stores just in-frame clones and leaves some out. The sample lists about 25,000 clones; about 87% were seen once. Specimen: peripheral blood, collected from a patient treated with photon-based radiotherapy. The receptor source for this set is a man over 45 with gastric cancer.

The chain uses TRBV19 and TRBJ1-2, with D hard to call. Trimming shortened V by 4 bases and J by 1 base, and 10 bases separated the two germline ends. CDR3 length: 14 residues. Germline values: CDR1 LNHDA, CDR2 SQIVND (reference sequence). CDR3 sequence: CASSTGPYNYGYTF. CDR3 DNA: TGTGCCAGTAGTACTGGACCCTATAACTATGGCTACACCTTC. Drawing the rest from reference TRBV19 and TRBJ1-2, the complete variable domain is DGGITQSPKYLFRKEGQNVTLSCEQNLNHDAMYWYRQDPGQGLRLIYYSQIVNDFQKGDIAEGYSVSREKKESFPLTVTSAQKNPTAFYLCASSTGPYNYGYTFGSGTRLTVV.

In its sample, this clone is medium-sized. The V gene is TRBV19, the J gene TRBJ1-6; the D gene is possibly TRBD1 (5 bases). V lost 7 bases and J 7 bases, leaving 11 bases between the germline ends. From germline, CDR1 is LNHDA and CDR2 SQIVND (reference sequence). The CDR3 covers 13 residues. The CDR3 sequence is CASTLRENSPLHF. DNA for the CDR3: TGTGCCAGTACCCTCAGGGAAAATTCACCCCTCCACTTT.

The chain is built from TRBV5-1 and TRBJ2-2; 7 bases match TRBD1. Trimming at V came to 1 base and at J to 3 bases, leaving 9 bases not matched to a gene. This CDR3 has 17 residues. Germline V gene lookup returns CDR1 SGHRS and CDR2 YFSETQ. The CDR3 nucleotides are TGCGCCAGCAGCTTGAACGGAGGACAGGCAGACACCGGGGAGCTGTTTTTT. This sequence encodes CASSLNGGQADTGELFF.

V gene TRBV7-6 combines with J gene TRBJ2-3; the D gene could be TRBD1 or TRBD2 (5 bases each). CDR1 is SGHVS and CDR2 is FNYEAQ in the germline V gene. Trimming removed 5 bases from V and 2 bases from J, with 14 bases in between. The CDR3 runs 15 residues. CDR3 coding DNA: TGTGCCAGCAGCACGTGGGACCAATTCACAGATACGCAGTATTTT. The encoded protein is CASSTWDQFTDTQYF. The full variable domain, completed using reference TRBV7-6 and TRBJ2-3, is GAGVSQSPRYKVTKRGQDVALRCDPISGHVSLYWYRQALGQGPEFLTYFNYEAQQDKSGLPNDRFSAERPEGSISTLTIQRTEQRDSAMYRCASSTWDQFTDTQYFGPGTRLTVL.

The chain has TRBV6-1 and TRBJ2-7; D gene ambiguous. The CDR3 loop spans 15 amino acids. Germline assignment: CDR1 MNHNS and CDR2 SASEGT. The V and J ends lost 1 base and 0 bases respectively, with 10 bases between them. The CDR3 nucleotides read TGTGCCAGCAGTGAAGGTAGGCTGAGCTCCTACGAGCAGTACGTC. This sequence encodes CASSEGRLSSYEQYV.

This chain connects TRBV6-4 to TRBJ2-4; TRBD1 matches 9 bases. This CDR3 is built from 14 residues. Trimming removed 2 bases from V and 7 bases from J; junction bases left unmatched: 3. CDR1 MRHNA and CDR2 SNTAGT come from the germline V gene. CDR3 in DNA: TGTGCCAGCAGTGACACCGGGACAGGGAACATTCAGTACTTC. Translation gives CASSDTGTGNIQYF.

The J gene is TRBJ2-3, the V gene TRBV4-1; tentative D call: TRBD2 (6 bases). The germline gives CDR1 MGHRA, CDR2 YSYEKL. The CDR3 loop spans 14 amino acids. The germline V and J ends were trimmed by 4 bases and 4 bases, with 12 bases remaining between them. In DNA form, the CDR3 reads TGCGCCAGCAGCCCACTGGGGGACTCAGATACGCAGTATTTT. It encodes CASSPLGDSDTQYF.

This clone was counted between two and nine times. This sequence joins TRBV10-3 and TRBJ2-7; TRBD1 aligns across 7 bases. The CDR3 runs to 12 residues. With 5 bases clipped from V and 4 bases from J, the junction kept 2 bases outside the gene matches. Germline V gene data show CDR1 as ENHRY and CDR2 as SYGVKD. The CDR3 DNA follows: TGTGCCATCAGTTTACAGGGGTACGAGCAGTACGTC. Amino acids: CAISLQGYEQYV.

Here the CDR3 DNA reads TGTGCCAGCAGCCATTTTCGATTACGAGAGGATGGCTACACCTTC. Protein sequence: CASSHFRLREDGYTF. The chain has TRBV11-2 and TRBJ1-2; no firm D call. Between the trimmed V and J ends, which lost 5 bases and 6 bases, there was a span of 19 bases. The CDR3 consists of 15 residues. Germline CDR1 and CDR2: SGHAT and FQNNGV.

The rearrangement uses TRBV18 and TRBJ2-5; D is unresolved. The end of the DNA fits TRBJ2-7 better, so the J call may be wrong. The CDR3 is made up of 16 amino acids. Germline loops: CDR1 KGHSH, CDR2 LQKENI. The CDR3 coding sequence is TGTGCCAGCTCACCGGAGTCCGAAGGGCGCCCCTACGAGCAGTACTTC. Its protein product is CASSPESEGRPYEQYF.

The chain combines TRBV2 with TRBJ1-3; no clear D gene. V was trimmed by 4 bases and J by 0 bases, leaving 10 bases between them. This CDR3 is built from 15 residues. Germline-derived CDR1 and CDR2 are SNHLY and FYNNEI. CDR3 bases: TGTGCCAGCAGTGGGACGGTGGGCTCTGGAAACACCATATATTTT. The encoded protein is CASSGTVGSGNTIYF.

The rearrangement uses TRBV19 and TRBJ1-1; D may be TRBD1 (6 bases). Germline V gives CDR1 LNHDA, CDR2 SQIVND (reference sequence). Trimming shortened V by 3 bases and J by 3 bases, and 11 bases separated the two germline ends. The length of the CDR3 is 14 residues. The CDR3 spells CASSIGGAHTEAFF. The CDR3 DNA follows: TGTGCCAGTAGTATTGGGGGGGCGCACACTGAAGCTTTCTTT.

V gene TRBV5-1 combines with J gene TRBJ2-7, with TRBD1 matching over 10 bases. The CDR3 covers 12 residues. Germline CDR1 SGHRS, CDR2 YFSETQ. J lost 6 bases, V lost 3 bases, and 0 bases had no gene match. The CDR3 nucleotides read TGCGCCAGCAGCTGGGACAGGGGCGAGCAGTACTTC. Its protein is CASSWDRGEQYF.

This chain connects TRBV19 to TRBJ2-5, with TRBD2 identical over 12 bases. J lost 5 bases, V lost 7 bases, and 5 bases had no gene match. The CDR3 covers 14 residues. Germline V gene lookup returns CDR1 LNHDA and CDR2 SQIVND (reference sequence). In nucleotides, the CDR3 is TGTGCCAGTACTAGCGGGGGGGCCGGGGAGACCCAGTACTTC. Protein product: CASTSGGAGETQYF.

The gene calls are TRBV7-3 and TRBJ2-5, with TRBD2 matching 7 bases. CDR3 size: 14 residues. V trimming: 6 bases; J trimming: 2 bases; junction bases outside the gene matches: 6. The germline V gene encodes CDR1 SGHTA and CDR2 FQGTGA. The chain's CDR3 is CASSRDYGQETQYF. The CDR3 DNA follows: TGTGCCAGCAGTCGGGACTACGGTCAAGAGACCCAGTACTTC.

The rearrangement links TRBV4-1 to TRBJ1-2; the D is unclear. Germline lookup yields CDR1 MGHRA and CDR2 YSYEKL. The CDR3 loop spans 13 amino acids. Trimming removed 1 base at V and 8 bases at J, with 11 bases between. CDR3 protein: CASSQAPGGGYTF. CDR3 coding DNA: TGCGCCAGCAGCCAAGCACCCGGTGGGGGCTACACCTTC.

V and J are TRBV10-3 and TRBJ2-7; the match to TRBD1 covers 8 bases. V lost 0 bases and J lost 3; bases outside the gene matches: 1. This CDR3 comprises 14 residues. Germline CDR1 reads ENHRY; CDR2 reads SYGVKD. CDR3 region: CAISESGTGYEQYF. The DNA of the CDR3 is TGTGCCATCAGTGAGTCAGGGACAGGCTACGAGCAGTACTTC.